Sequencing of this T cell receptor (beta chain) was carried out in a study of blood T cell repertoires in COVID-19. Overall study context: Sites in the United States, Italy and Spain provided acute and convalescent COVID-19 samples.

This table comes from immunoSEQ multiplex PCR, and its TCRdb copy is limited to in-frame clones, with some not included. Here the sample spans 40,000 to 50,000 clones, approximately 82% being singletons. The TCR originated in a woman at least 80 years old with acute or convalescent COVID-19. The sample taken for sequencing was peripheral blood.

This CDR3 is CASSLVSDNYGYTF. For the CDR3, the DNA is TGTGCCAGCAGCTTAGTAAGCGACAACTATGGCTACACCTTC. The chain employs TRBV7-9 and TRBJ1-2; D is unclear. This CDR3 contains 14 residues. CDR1 SEHNR and CDR2 FQNEAQ come from the germline V gene (reference sequence). V lost 1 base to trimming and J lost 2 bases, with 8 bases between them.